Detailed here is one T cell receptor beta chain. No antigen is known for it. The PCR contained 60 Vbeta and 13 Jbeta primers. Profiled with immunoSEQ multiplex PCR; TCRdb holds only in-frame clones, not every one. The sample consists of about 89,000 clones, about 85% of them appearing once. The sample comes from a study of cytomegalovirus exposure and HLA in healthy donors. Study-level findings and limits: It was shown in a later analysis that HLA-associated TCR beta chains were more clonally expanded than other, equally common chains.

The CDR3 extends over 14 amino acids. Deletions cut 1 base from V and 5 bases from J, with 11 bases between. Germline loops: CDR1 MGHRA, CDR2 YSYEKL. The sequence was obtained from a man between 35 and 55 years old in good health and CMV-seropositive. Sequencing used PBMCs. The V gene is TRBV4-1, the J gene TRBJ2-5, with TRBD2 as a possible D gene (5 bases). The CDR3, as DNA: TGCGCCAGCAGCCAAGCGGATGGCGGGGAGACCCAGTACTTC. The encoded protein is CASSQADGGETQYF.